One and the same sample provided the 25 T cell receptor beta chains below, sequenced in a study of cytomegalovirus exposure and HLA in healthy donors. Primers for the PCR totalled 60 Vbeta and 13 Jbeta. Clones were read by immunoSEQ multiplex PCR, and TCRdb kept only the in-frame ones, dropping some. This sample has more than 95,000 clones, with 55% to 75% found just once. The sequenced material came from PBMCs. These receptors all stem from a man aged 55 to 70 in good health and CMV-seronegative.

This clone was seen more than once but under ten times. The chain is built from TRBV2 and TRBJ1-5, with 7 positions matching TRBD1. J gave up 2 bases and V 4 bases, and 5 bases lay outside the gene matches. The germline V gene encodes CDR1 SNHLY and CDR2 FYNNEI. The CDR3 is made up of 15 amino acids. In nucleotides, the CDR3 is TGTGCCAGCAGTGGACAGGGCGTGGGCAATCAGCCCCAGCATTTT. Translation: CASSGQGVGNQPQHF.

This clone has a handful of counts. The chain carries TRBV2 and TRBJ1-6; D is unclear. V gave up 3 bases and J gave up 4 bases, with 4 bases separating them. Germline CDR1 reads SNHLY; CDR2 reads FYNNEI. The CDR3 has 13 amino acids. In DNA form, the CDR3 reads TGTGCCAGCAGTGAGCAGTATAATTCACCCCTCCACTTT. Its protein product is CASSEQYNSPLHF.

This clone has just one count. The chain recombines TRBV5-1 with TRBJ2-3, with 8 nucleotides matching TRBD2. Germline values: CDR1 SGHRS, CDR2 YFSETQ. There are 16 residues in the CDR3. V shed 1 base, J shed 8 bases, and the junction held 12 bases outside the gene matches. CDR3 sequence (DNA): TGCGCCAGCAGCTTGTCCCCCGCCCGGGAGGGAGGTACGCAGTATTTT. This translates into CASSLSPAREGGTQYF.

This rearrangement joins TRBV5-1 to TRBJ2-1, with 7 nucleotides matching TRBD2. Germline V gives CDR1 SGHRS, CDR2 YFSETQ. V shed 4 bases and J 4 bases; nucleotides not matched to a gene: 5. The CDR3 sequence is 14 residues long. CDR3 DNA sequence: TGCGCCAGCAGCGCGGGACTACCATACAATGAGCAGTTCTTC. This encodes CASSAGLPYNEQFF.

This clone came up a few times. The V gene is TRBV5-1, the J gene TRBJ2-3, with a possible D match to TRBD2 (5 bases). Per the germline V gene, CDR1 is SGHRS and CDR2 is YFSETQ. The CDR3 length is 15 residues. V was clipped by 6 bases and J by 5 bases, with 19 bases between them. The CDR3 DNA is TGCGCCAGCACCCCCTGGGCAGCGGAGGAAGATACGCAGTATTTT. Encoded protein: CASTPWAAEEDTQYF.

This clone was recorded a few times. The V call is TRBV28, the J call TRBJ1-2; 12 bases align to TRBD1. Germline V gives CDR1 MDHEN, CDR2 SYDVKM. The trim removed 5 bases at V and 4 bases at J, leaving 8 bases unmatched. The CDR3 extends over 16 amino acids. The CDR3 DNA reads as TGTGCCAGCAGTCCACCTGGGACAGGGGGCGCCTATGGCTACACCTTC. This codes for CASSPPGTGGAYGYTF.

V and J are TRBV19 and TRBJ1-1; weak D call: TRBD1 (6 bases). Germline CDR1 LNHDA, CDR2 SQIVND (reference sequence). The CDR3 length is 14 residues. The V end lost 8 bases, the J end lost 1 base, and 14 bases lay between the germline ends. The DNA of the CDR3 is TGTGCCAGTGCAAAGGGGGACCCGAACACTGAAGCTTTCTTT. It specifies CASAKGDPNTEAFF.

This chain joins TRBV9 and TRBJ2-1; 10 positions match TRBD2. V shed 0 bases, J shed 5 bases, and the junction held 2 bases outside the gene matches. The CDR3 length is 15 residues. CDR1 is SGDLS, CDR2 YYNGEE, per germline. CDR3 nucleotides: TGTGCCAGCAGCGTAGGGCTAGCGGGAGACAATGAGCAGTTCTTC. Translating it yields CASSVGLAGDNEQFF.

The rearrangement uses TRBV6-4 and TRBJ2-2; 11 bases align to TRBD2. Trimming took 4 bases from V and 8 from J; bases not matched to a gene: 3. Germline V gene lookup returns CDR1 MRHNA and CDR2 SNTAGT. The CDR3 contains 14 residues. CDR3 sequence (DNA): TGTGCCAGCAGTGCGCTAGCGGGAGGTGGGGAGCTGTTTTTT. This translates into CASSALAGGGELFF.

V usage is TRBV28 and J usage is TRBJ1-1; TRBD1 is a possible D gene (6 bases). The V end was cut by 5 bases, the J end by 5 bases, with 21 bases between. CDR1 and CDR2 from the germline V gene are MDHEN and SYDVKM. This CDR3 region has 16 residues. The CDR3 sequence: CASSTSGDSYWTEAFF. CDR3 DNA: TGTGCCAGCAGTACCTCAGGGGATAGTTATTGGACTGAAGCTTTCTTT.

The chain carries TRBV5-6 and TRBJ2-5; D ambiguous. Germline V lookup: CDR1 SGHDT, CDR2 YYEEEE. This CDR3 spans 14 amino acids. Between the trimmed V and J ends, which lost 4 bases and 1 base, there was a span of 11 bases. The CDR3 bases are TGTGCCAGCAGCAGGCAGGTCCTCCAAGAGACCCAGTACTTC. Translated: CASSRQVLQETQYF.

This chain joins TRBV28 and TRBJ1-6, with D perhaps TRBD1 (5 bases). Germline CDR1 is MDHEN and CDR2 is SYDVKM. This CDR3 is built from 16 residues. With 5 bases removed from V and 5 bases from J, the gap between germline ends came to 16 bases. The CDR3 protein is CASSPWRGSNNSPLHF. For the CDR3, the DNA is TGTGCCAGCAGTCCGTGGAGGGGTTCCAATAATTCACCCCTCCACTTT.

In its sample, this clone was seen once. This chain joins TRBV5-1 and TRBJ2-1; 9 nucleotides align to TRBD1. This CDR3 comprises 17 residues. The J segment lost 7 bases and the V segment lost 3 bases, leaving 14 bases of the junction unmatched. In germline, CDR1 is SGHRS, CDR2 YFSETQ. CDR3 sequence (DNA): TGCGCCAGCAGCTCCGGGACAGGGATAAGTGGCTGGAATGAGCAGTTCTTC. Encoded protein: CASSSGTGISGWNEQFF.

This chain connects TRBV7-2 to TRBJ1-5; no firm D call. The CDR3 contains 14 residues. Trimming shortened V by 1 base and J by 6 bases, and 10 bases separated the two germline ends. Germline CDR1 and CDR2: SGHTA and FQGNSA. The CDR3 nucleotides are TGTGCCAGCAGCTTAGGAGGGATCGGTCAGCCCCAGCATTTT. Protein: CASSLGGIGQPQHF. Based on the CDR3 plus reference TRBV7-2 and TRBJ1-5, the full variable domain is GAGVSQSPSNKVTEKGKDVELRCDPISGHTALYWYRQSLGQGLEFLIYFQGNSAPDKSGLPSDRFSAERTGGSVSTLTIQRTQQEDSAVYLCASSLGGIGQPQHFGDGTRLSIL.

The chain has TRBV5-1 and TRBJ2-3, with TRBD2 as a possible D gene (6 bases). Germline V gene sequence: CDR1 SGHRS, CDR2 YFSETQ. V shed 0 bases and J shed 1 base, with 12 bases lying between them. The CDR3 runs 16 residues. Here the CDR3 DNA reads TGCGCCAGCAGCTTGGGGGCGGGGAAGGGCACAGATACGCAGTATTTT. Translation: CASSLGAGKGTDTQYF.

The chain links TRBV11-2 to TRBJ2-7, with D perhaps matching TRBD1 (6 bases). Trimming removed 4 bases at V and 4 bases at J, with 14 bases between. The CDR3 extends over 14 amino acids. Germline lookup yields CDR1 SGHAT and CDR2 FQNNGV. CDR3 DNA: TGTGCCAGCAGCTCCCTGGACAGATTATACGAGCAGTACTTC. Translating it yields CASSSLDRLYEQYF. Full variable domain (rest looked up from reference TRBV11-2 and TRBJ2-7): EAGVAQSPRYKIIEKRQSVAFWCNPISGHATLYWYQQILGQGPKLLIQFQNNGVVDDSQLPKDRFSAERLKGVDSTLKIQPAKLEDSAVYLCASSSLDRLYEQYFGPGTRLTVT.

The rearrangement links TRBV10-3 to TRBJ2-2, with 10 bases identical to TRBD2. The germline V gene encodes CDR1 ENHRY and CDR2 SYGVKD. Trimming took 2 bases from V and 8 from J; bases not matched to a gene: 8. The CDR3 is 16 amino acids. The CDR3 loop reads CAISERLAGDYGELFF. The CDR3 DNA reads TGTGCCATCAGTGAGAGGCTAGCGGGAGACTATGGGGAGCTGTTTTTT.

The chain joins TRBV10-1 to TRBJ2-2; a weak D match, TRBD1 (5 bases). The CDR3 contains 13 residues. Trimming took off 4 bases at V and 6 bases at J, with 9 bases between the two ends. Germline-derived CDR1 and CDR2 are WNHNN and SYGVQD (reference sequence). This CDR3 is CASSVRTPGELFF. Here the CDR3 DNA reads TGCGCCAGCAGTGTCCGGACACCCGGGGAGCTGTTTTTT.

The chain employs TRBV6-5 and TRBJ1-2; D possibly corresponds to TRBD1 (6 bases). This CDR3 spans 16 amino acids. Germline lookup yields CDR1 MNHEY and CDR2 SVGAGI. V was clipped by 4 bases and J by 2 bases, with 17 bases between them. Here the CDR3 reads CASSSKGQNFNYGYTF. As DNA, the CDR3 is TGTGCCAGCAGTTCCAAAGGACAGAATTTCAACTATGGCTACACCTTC.

J is TRBJ2-3 and V is TRBV19; 7 positions match TRBD2. The CDR3 sequence is 15 residues long. Germline CDR1 LNHDA, CDR2 SQIVND (reference sequence). With V trimmed by 10 bases and J by 1 base, 11 bases remained unmatched. CDR3 in amino acids: CATQSFTSGTDTQYF. CDR3 in DNA: TGTGCCACCCAGAGCTTTACTAGCGGCACAGATACGCAGTATTTT.

The rearrangement uses TRBV6-5 and TRBJ1-3; D call uncertain. The CDR3 is 13 amino acids. V was clipped by 6 bases and J by 4 bases, with 10 bases between them. CDR1 and CDR2 from the germline V gene are MNHEY and SVGAGI. The CDR3 bases are TGTGCCAGCAGACGGACTGTGGGAAACACCATATATTTT. This codes for CASRRTVGNTIYF.

The chain joins TRBV28 to TRBJ2-1; 7 nucleotides agree with TRBD1. The CDR3 runs 15 residues. V shed 6 bases and J 7 bases; nucleotides not matched to a gene: 12. Germline assignment: CDR1 MDHEN and CDR2 SYDVKM. CDR3: CASRSTGQRVNEQFF. The CDR3 DNA reads TGTGCCAGCAGATCGACGGGACAGAGGGTGAATGAGCAGTTCTTC.

This clone was seen more than once but under ten times. The rearrangement uses TRBV5-1 and TRBJ1-1, with 8 bases fitting TRBD1. V was clipped by 3 bases and J by 5 bases; unmatched bases: 9. CDR1 and CDR2 from the germline V gene are SGHRS and YFSETQ. This CDR3 has 15 amino acids. CDR3 sequence reads: CASSSRTGGGTEAFF. The CDR3 coding sequence is TGCGCCAGCAGCTCTAGAACAGGGGGAGGAACTGAAGCTTTCTTT.

V is TRBV9 and J is TRBJ2-3, with D hard to call. There are 14 residues in the CDR3. The germline V gene has CDR1 SGDLS and CDR2 YYNGEE. V shed 0 bases and J shed 1 base, with 6 bases lying between them. This CDR3 is CASSVGQGTDTQYF. The DNA of the CDR3 is TGTGCCAGCAGCGTAGGCCAGGGCACAGATACGCAGTATTTT.

This clone was observed once. The chain uses TRBV18 and TRBJ2-3; 8 bases map to TRBD2. The ends lost 5 bases at V and 5 bases at J; junction bases unmatched: 12. The CDR3 covers 16 residues. Germline V gives CDR1 KGHSH, CDR2 LQKENI. CDR3 amino acids: CASSDLASGFQDTQYF. The DNA for the CDR3 is TGTGCCAGCTCAGATTTGGCTAGCGGGTTCCAAGATACGCAGTATTTT.